A selection of T cell receptor beta chains follows, all from one sample in a study of T cells expressing NK-cell markers. TCRdb reprocessed the 5' RACE reads and reports one entry per CDR3 protein, with no DNA. The repertoire table contains roughly 390,000 distinct CDR3 sequences. What was sequenced was blood T cells: a sorted CD56 or NKG2C T cell subset, CD4+ or CD8+ T cells, or bulk PBMC T cells (not recorded which). These TCRs come from a woman aged 50 to 60 in good health. The CDR3 runs from the conserved cysteine through the conserved F or W.

J gene: TRBJ1-5; V gene: TRBV6-5; CDR3 protein: CASSYSTPDNSNQPQHF
J gene: TRBJ2-5; V gene: TRBV6-2/TRBV6-3; CDR3 protein: CASSRYRGPLGQETQYF
J gene: TRBJ1-4; V gene: TRBV27; CDR3 protein: CASSWKGTGLTEKLFF
J gene: TRBJ2-2; V gene: TRBV29-1; CDR3 protein: CSVETSENTGELFF
J gene: TRBJ2-6; V gene: TRBV7-7; CDR3 protein: CASSLEGGREGGANVLTF
J gene: TRBJ1-5; V gene: TRBV12-3/TRBV12-4; CDR3 protein: CASSLIGVEQPQHF
J gene: TRBJ2-2; V gene: TRBV12-3/TRBV12-4; CDR3 protein: CASSPTSGMNTGELFF
J gene: TRBJ1-2; V gene: TRBV4-1; CDR3 protein: CASSQDPLTGEVDGYTF
J gene: TRBJ1-5; V gene: TRBV29-1; CDR3 protein: CSVGSVGNQPQHF
J gene: TRBJ2-1; V gene: TRBV3-1; CDR3 protein: CATKLLGTSGRDEQFF
J gene: TRBJ2-3; V gene: TRBV5-1; CDR3 protein: CASSLVQGARWGTDTQYF
J gene: TRBJ2-4; V gene: TRBV6-6; CDR3 protein: CASSYWGSLTLAKNIQYF
J gene: TRBJ2-3; V gene: TRBV20-1; CDR3 protein: CSASPRENTDTQYF
J gene: TRBJ1-6; V gene: TRBV12-3/TRBV12-4; CDR3 protein: CASTPTGAHSPLHF
J gene: TRBJ2-2; V gene: TRBV11-2; CDR3 protein: CASSLYEDYGYRDGELFF
J gene: TRBJ1-1; V gene: TRBV5-1; CDR3 protein: CASSFKGQGAGTEAFF
J gene: TRBJ1-4; V gene: TRBV5-1; CDR3 protein: CASSLGTGKEKLFF
J gene: TRBJ1-1; V gene: TRBV6-1; CDR3 protein: CASSDHPRGTHTEAFF
J gene: TRBJ2-1; V gene: TRBV29-1; CDR3 protein: CSVLGGGGVFF
J gene: TRBJ2-7; V gene: TRBV5-1; CDR3 protein: CASSTSPDRAYEQYF
J gene: TRBJ2-3; V gene: TRBV9; CDR3 protein: CASSVDFGDGGTDTQYF
J gene: TRBJ2-7; V gene: TRBV3-1; CDR3 protein: CASSHLASYEQYF
J gene: TRBJ2-4; V gene: TRBV12-3/TRBV12-4; CDR3 protein: CASSPYRSTKNIQYF
J gene: TRBJ2-1; V gene: TRBV29-1; CDR3 protein: CSVERAAVYNEQFF
J gene: TRBJ2-5; V gene: TRBV20-1; CDR3 protein: CSAVGRPKWETQYF
J gene: TRBJ2-5; V gene: TRBV13; CDR3 protein: CASSPRGAETQYF
J gene: TRBJ1-3; V gene: TRBV4-1; CDR3 protein: CASSQGAGPGNTIYF
J gene: TRBJ2-3; V gene: TRBV7-9; CDR3 protein: CASSPSGLTDTQYF